This T cell receptor beta chain appears in the sequencing data of a study of shared clonotypes between healthy human individuals. CDR1 is SNHLY, CDR2 FYNNEI, per germline. CDR3 length: 14 amino acids. The germline V and J ends were trimmed by 3 bases and 3 bases, with 11 bases remaining between them. The method was immunoSEQ multiplex PCR; TCRdb's version includes in-frame clones alone and lacks a portion of them. Among hundreds of thousands of clones listed, 73% were seen once. Sequencing input: memory CD4+ T cells sorted from blood. The subset is: CD45RA-negative fraction. The gene calls are TRBV2 and TRBJ1-2; D is unclear. The TCR comes from a woman between 25 and 40 years old in good health. The CDR3 loop is CASSESGLDYGYTF. DNA of the CDR3: TGTGCCAGCAGTGAGAGTGGGCTAGACTATGGCTACACCTTC.